This section outlines one TCR beta chain sequence together with its context. The antigen is unknown. The sample carries other DNA sequences with the same CDR3. Clones were sequenced by immunoSEQ multiplex PCR, and TCRdb holds only the in-frame ones, with some missing. The data show more than 2,000,000 clones, 85% to 95% seen once. This entry is derived from a study of shared clonotypes between healthy human individuals. The V gene lost 4 bases and the J gene lost 0 bases, with 11 bases spanning the gap. Germline CDR1 and CDR2: SGHRS and YFSETQ. This CDR3 contains 15 residues. Findings of the study overall: Shared clonotypes: about 5% naive CD4, around 3.5% naive CD8, about 2.2% memory CD4, 0.4% to 0.5% memory CD8. Deeper or shallower sequencing was expected to change how clonotypes are shared among donors. A generally larger estimated richness was seen in naive subsets than in memory subsets.

The sample consisted of naive CD4+ T cells sorted from blood. Sample subset: CD45RA+ positively selected. V is TRBV5-1 and J is TRBJ2-1; D is perhaps TRBD2 (6 bases). This receptor was taken from a man younger than 35 in good health. CDR3 coding DNA: TGCGCCAGCAGCCGGGCCGGGAGCTCCTACAATGAGCAGTTCTTC. Protein sequence: CASSRAGSSYNEQFF.